The 29 T cell receptor beta chains below all came from one sample that was sequenced in a study of T cells after yellow fever vaccination. TCRdb analysed the 5' RACE reads with MiXCR anew, one entry per CDR3 protein. The table includes a few hundred thousand distinct CDR3 sequences, roughly 4% detected once. Sequencing used PBMCs, obtained 5 days after the yellow fever booster vaccination. The receptors shown here come from a man younger than 35 who received the YFV17D yellow fever vaccine.

The chain employs TRBV15 and TRBJ1-4; 8 bases fit TRBD1. The CDR3 is 16 residues long. The V and J ends lost 0 bases and 8 bases, in that order; junction bases with no gene match: 8. Germline V gives CDR1 LNHNV, CDR2 YYDKDF (reference sequence). The CDR3 DNA is TGTGCCACCAGCAGAGATCTAGACAGGGGTTACGAAAAACTGTTTTTT. It specifies CATSRDLDRGYEKLFF.

This clonotype was seen a handful of times. V and J are TRBV19 and TRBJ1-2, with D uncertain. The CDR3 loop spans 15 amino acids. The V gene's germline CDR1 is LNHDA and CDR2 SQIVND (reference sequence). Deletions cut 1 base from V and 4 bases from J, with 13 bases between. This CDR3 reads CASSIGSYRGYGYTF. Here the CDR3 DNA reads TGTGCCAGTAGTATAGGTTCCTATCGAGGCTATGGCTACACCTTC.

This clonotype has a count of ten or more. The chain employs TRBV20-1 and TRBJ2-5, with TRBD2 matching 7 bases. The CDR3 is 13 amino acids. Germline V gene sequence: CDR1 DFQATT, CDR2 SNEGSKA (reference sequence). The ends lost 5 bases at V and 7 bases at J; junction bases unmatched: 10. The CDR3 DNA reads as TGCAGTGCTGCCACGGGGTCGGGGGGGACCCAGTACTTC. This sequence encodes CSAATGSGGTQYF.

The chain has TRBV7-9 and TRBJ2-1; D not resolved. The CDR3 totals 14 residues. Trimming took 1 base from V and 9 from J, leaving 13 bases between them. The germline V gene encodes CDR1 SEHNR and CDR2 FQNEAQ (reference sequence). The CDR3 here is CASSLGAAHSEQFF. CDR3 sequence (DNA): TGTGCCAGCAGCTTAGGGGCGGCCCACAGTGAGCAGTTCTTC.

This clonotype was seen repeatedly, ten times or more. The genes are TRBV20-1 and TRBJ2-4; maybe TRBD1 (6 bases). The CDR3 length is 16 residues. V was trimmed by 4 bases and J by 3 bases, leaving 19 bases between them. Germline CDR1 and CDR2: DFQATT and SNEGSKA (reference sequence). The CDR3 DNA follows: TGCAGTGCTATGCACGTGGACAGAGAATACAAAAACATTCAGTACTTC. Translation gives CSAMHVDREYKNIQYF.

This clonotype appeared many times. The rearrangement uses TRBV6-5 and TRBJ2-1; 12 bases map to TRBD2. CDR1 is MNHEY and CDR2 is SVGAGI in the germline V gene. The CDR3 has 17 amino acids. V dropped 4 bases and J dropped 1; count of bases not matched to a gene: 5. In nucleotides, the CDR3 is TGTGCCAGCAGTTCTAGCGGGGGGGCCGGGTCCTACAATGAGCAGTTCTTC. Encoded protein: CASSSSGGAGSYNEQFF.

Ten or more counts support this clonotype. This chain joins TRBV5-1 and TRBJ1-1; D not certain. Between the trimmed V and J ends, which lost 3 bases and 4 bases, there was a span of 13 bases. This CDR3 is 14 amino acids long. In germline, CDR1 is SGHRS, CDR2 YFSETQ. The CDR3 loop reads CASSSSIEVTEAFF. The CDR3 nucleotides read TGCGCCAGCAGCTCGTCAATTGAGGTCACTGAAGCTTTCTTT.

This clonotype occurred many times. The V and J genes are TRBV25-1 and TRBJ1-5; D remains ambiguous. Trimming took 8 bases from V and 1 from J, leaving 12 bases between them. Germline CDR1 reads MGHDK; CDR2 reads SYGVNS. The CDR3 is 14 residues long. CDR3 residues: CASSAGTSNQPQHF. CDR3 bases: TGTGCCAGCTCCGCAGGTACGAGCAATCAGCCCCAGCATTTT.

In this sample, this clonotype turned up many times. The rearrangement links TRBV25-1 to TRBJ2-7; 9 bases agree with TRBD1. Germline assignment: CDR1 MGHDK and CDR2 SYGVNS. The CDR3 consists of 13 residues. After removal of 6 bases from V and 13 bases from J, the junction contained 13 bases not matched to a gene. CDR3 loop: CASRYYGTGFLYF. DNA of the CDR3: TGTGCCAGCAGGTACTACGGGACAGGGTTCCTATACTTC.

The chain is built from TRBV20-1 and TRBJ1-4, with D possibly TRBD1 on 5 matching bases. The CDR3 runs to 16 residues. V lost 2 bases and J lost 2, with 15 bases in between. The germline V gene has CDR1 DFQATT and CDR2 SNEGSKA (reference sequence). The CDR3 nucleotides read TGCAGTGCTAGACGAGGAGGGGAGCAGACTAATGAAAAACTGTTTTTT. Translation gives CSARRGGEQTNEKLFF.

There are many counts of this clonotype. The genes are TRBV6-5 and TRBJ2-1; possibly TRBD1 or TRBD2 for D (5 bases each). Trimming removed 2 bases from V and 8 bases from J, with 22 bases in between. This CDR3 is 17 amino acids long. Germline lookup yields CDR1 MNHEY and CDR2 SVGAGI. CDR3 in amino acids: CASSYPKQSLGVDEQFF. The CDR3 DNA sequence: TGTGCCAGCAGTTACCCGAAGCAGAGCCTGGGGGTGGATGAGCAGTTCTTC.

Ten or more counts support this clonotype. The rearrangement links TRBV12-3 or TRBV12-4 to TRBJ2-2, with 11 bases matching TRBD2. The CDR3 runs to 15 residues. J gave up 8 bases and V 6 bases, and 8 bases lay outside the gene matches. The CDR3 loop is CASRRLAGTLGELFF. CDR3 in DNA: TGTGCCAGCAGGCGACTAGCGGGGACTCTGGGGGAGCTGTTTTTT.

This clonotype was detected only a few times. The chain carries TRBV29-1 and TRBJ1-1, with 8 bases lining up with TRBD1. The V and J ends lost 3 bases and 5 bases, in that order; junction bases with no gene match: 5. The V gene's germline CDR1 is SQVTM and CDR2 ANQGSEA. The CDR3 sequence is 13 residues long. The CDR3 spells CSVETGVWTEAFF. The CDR3 nucleotides read TGCAGCGTTGAGACAGGGGTCTGGACTGAAGCTTTCTTT. The entire variable domain, with the rest obtained from reference TRBV29-1 and TRBJ1-1, is as follows: SAVISQKPSRDICQRGTSLTIQCQVDSQVTMMFWYRQQPGQSLTLIATANQGSEATYESGFVIDKFPISRPNLTFSTLTVSNMSPEDSSIYLCSVETGVWTEAFFGQGTRLTVV.

This clonotype showed up just a few times. The CDR3 sequence: CASSVGQGVGRSEAFF. The CDR3, as DNA: TGCGCCAGCAGCGTCGGACAGGGGGTAGGAAGGTCTGAAGCTTTCTTT. This rearrangement joins TRBV5-1 to TRBJ1-1, with 10 bases matching TRBD1. J gave up 6 bases and V 4 bases, and 12 bases lay outside the gene matches. Germline lookup yields CDR1 SGHRS and CDR2 YFSETQ. The CDR3 is made up of 16 amino acids.

This clonotype was observed at least ten times. This chain connects TRBV27 to TRBJ2-5; D is ambiguous. The V and J ends lost 3 bases and 5 bases respectively, with 10 bases between them. The CDR3 sequence is 13 residues long. Germline V CDR1 and CDR2: MNHEY, SMNVEV (reference sequence). The CDR3, as DNA: TGTGCCAGCAGTTTTTCGCAGACGGAGACCCAGTACTTC. Translation gives CASSFSQTETQYF.

This chain uses TRBV12-3 or TRBV12-4 with TRBJ1-6; 12 bases map to TRBD1. The CDR3 extends over 16 amino acids. Trimming cost V 5 bases and J 11 bases; bases outside gene matches: 10. The CDR3 region has the DNA TGTGCCAGCAGTCAGGGGACAGGGGGCCTCGGGACACCCCTCCACTTT. Residues: CASSQGTGGLGTPLHF.

This clonotype was seen only a few times. The chain recombines TRBV30 with TRBJ1-2; tentative D call: TRBD1 (6 bases). V was pared by 0 bases and J by 7 bases, with 12 bases between. This CDR3 comprises 13 residues. From germline, CDR1 is GTSNPN and CDR2 SVGIG (reference sequence). The CDR3: CAWSVGPGAGYTF. In DNA form, the CDR3 reads TGTGCCTGGAGTGTAGGCCCAGGGGCTGGCTACACCTTC.

This clonotype occurred many times. J is TRBJ2-1 and V is TRBV15; no firm D call. Germline lookup yields CDR1 LNHNV and CDR2 YYDKDF (reference sequence). There are 13 residues in the CDR3. Trimming removed 7 bases from V and 1 base from J, with 8 bases in between. CDR3 coding DNA: TGTGCCACCACTGGCGGATCCTACAATGAGCAGTTCTTC. As protein: CATTGGSYNEQFF.

Many counts were recorded for this clonotype. In DNA, the CDR3 is TGTGCCAGCTCACCCGGAGGGACAGAATACTTC. Amino acids: CASSPGGTEYF. The chain couples TRBV18 to TRBJ2-5, with a tentative D call TRBD1 (7 bases). The CDR3 is 11 residues long. Trimming took 3 bases from V and 14 from J, leaving 13 bases between them. From germline, CDR1 is KGHSH and CDR2 LQKENI.

At least ten counts were recorded for this clonotype. The V gene is TRBV5-1, the J gene TRBJ1-1; maybe TRBD1 (6 bases). This CDR3 comprises 15 residues. The ends were cut back, 1 base at V and 7 bases at J, with 17 bases in the middle. The germline V gene encodes CDR1 SGHRS and CDR2 YFSETQ. As DNA, the CDR3 is TGCGCCAGCAGCTTGTGGGGGGGGGCGTCCAATGAAGCTTTCTTT. Protein: CASSLWGGASNEAFF.

This clonotype was counted a few times. The V gene is TRBV3-1, the J gene TRBJ1-1, with D perhaps matching TRBD1 (5 bases). The V gene's germline CDR1 is LGHDT and CDR2 YNNKEL (reference sequence). There are 14 residues in the CDR3. Between the trimmed V and J ends, which lost 6 bases and 6 bases, there was a span of 17 bases. CDR3 in amino acids: CASRRAGIEPEAFF. CDR3 coding DNA: TGTGCCAGCAGAAGGGCAGGGATCGAACCTGAAGCTTTCTTT.

The chain joins TRBV12-3 or TRBV12-4 to TRBJ1-6; no clear D. Trimming took 2 bases from V and 3 from J, leaving 14 bases between them. CDR3 length equals 17 residues. The CDR3 DNA reads TGTGCCAGCAGTTTACAGTCCCTAAACTTCTATAATTCACCCCTCCACTTT. Protein: CASSLQSLNFYNSPLHF.

This clonotype was counted between two and nine times. V is TRBV4-2 and J is TRBJ2-5, with 8 bases aligning to TRBD2. V shed 0 bases and J 5 bases; nucleotides not matched to a gene: 5. The germline V gene encodes CDR1 LGHNA and CDR2 YNFKEQ. The CDR3 has 15 residues. DNA for the CDR3: TGTGCCAGCAGCCAAGATCAGACTAGCGCGGAGACCCAGTACTTC. This translates into CASSQDQTSAETQYF.

This clonotype showed up just a few times. This chain joins TRBV6-1 and TRBJ2-2; D might be TRBD1 or TRBD2, each matching 5 bases. Germline CDR1 reads MNHNS; CDR2 reads SASEGT. V lost 6 bases and J 4 bases, leaving 12 bases between the germline ends. The CDR3 sequence is 14 residues long. The CDR3 region is CASRRGPPTGELFF. As DNA, the CDR3 is TGTGCCAGCAGGAGGGGACCGCCCACCGGGGAGCTGTTTTTT.

V usage is TRBV7-3 and J usage is TRBJ1-1, with D perhaps TRBD1 (6 bases). Trimming took 5 bases from V and 4 from J, leaving 17 bases between them. The CDR3 is 15 residues long. Germline V CDR1 and CDR2: SGHTA, FQGTGA. CDR3 sequence reads: CASSNSLGGVTEAFF. As DNA, the CDR3 is TGTGCCAGCAGCAACTCCTTAGGGGGGGTCACTGAAGCTTTCTTT.

V and J are TRBV6-5 and TRBJ1-1; D uncertain. The V end was cut by 0 bases, the J end by 4 bases, with 12 bases between. CDR1 is MNHEY, CDR2 SVGAGI, per germline. The CDR3 is 15 residues long. The CDR3 loop is CASSYSIRTGTEAFF. The CDR3 DNA is TGTGCCAGCAGTTACTCAATTCGTACGGGCACTGAAGCTTTCTTT.

This clonotype was seen more than once but under ten times. The chain uses TRBV5-6 and TRBJ2-7; the D gene is possibly TRBD2 (5 bases). V was clipped by 3 bases and J by 7 bases, with 20 bases between them. CDR3 size: 15 residues. Germline assignment: CDR1 SGHDT and CDR2 YYEEEE. The DNA of the CDR3 is TGTGCCAGCAGCTCGATTGGACTTCAGTTTGGAGAGCAGTACGTC. This sequence encodes CASSSIGLQFGEQYV.

The V call is TRBV5-1, the J call TRBJ2-7, with D tentatively TRBD1 (6 bases). Germline loops: CDR1 SGHRS, CDR2 YFSETQ. With 0 bases removed from V and 6 bases from J, the gap between germline ends came to 10 bases. The CDR3 covers 13 residues. CDR3 sequence reads: CASSLGQDAEQYF. Here the CDR3 DNA reads TGCGCCAGCAGCTTGGGACAGGATGCCGAGCAGTACTTC.

This clonotype was counted a few times. The J gene is TRBJ2-7, the V gene TRBV5-5; D possibly matches TRBD1 or TRBD2 (5 bases each). Trimming shortened V by 0 bases and J by 4 bases, and 11 bases separated the two germline ends. CDR1 and CDR2 from the germline V gene are SGHKS and YYEKEE (reference sequence). The CDR3 has 14 residues. CDR3 residues: CASSLGGFRYEQYF. The CDR3, as DNA: TGTGCCAGCAGCTTGGGGGGGTTTCGTTACGAGCAGTACTTC.